The clone carrying this T cell receptor beta chain was detected once. Its antigen remains unidentified. This could be a read error, since a much larger clone is one nucleotide away. CDR3 size: 13 residues. Trimming shortened V by 5 bases and J by 9 bases, and 13 bases separated the two germline ends. Looked up from germline, CDR1 is SGHTA and CDR2 is FQGTGA. Each TCR beta library was made by quantitative 5'-RACE that incorporated molecular barcodes. TCRdb fed the 5' RACE reads into MiXCR, producing one record per CDR3 protein. Seen here are fewer than 350,000 distinct CDR3 sequences, more than 9% observed once, and the top ten hold roughly 9.5%. This sample is part of a study of CD8 T cells in ankylosing spondylitis. Study-level findings and limits: The disease-linked clones had a CD8+ phenotype and low blood frequencies. Seemingly distinctive of ankylosing spondylitis blood was a TCR beta motif formed by eight highly homologous variants.

This sequence joins TRBV7-3 and TRBJ2-2; D gene uncertain. The sequence derives from a female donor with ankylosing spondylitis or in good health (not recorded which). Sequencing was performed on blood, either unsorted or a sorted T cell fraction (not recorded which). CDR3 amino acids: CASSPRPNWELFF. The CDR3 nucleotides read TGTGCCAGCAGCCCTCGACCCAATTGGGAGCTGTTTTTT. The variable domain in full, completed from reference TRBV7-3 and TRBJ2-2, reads GAGVSQTPSNKVTEKGKYVELRCDPISGHTALYWYRQSLGQGPEFLIYFQGTGAADDSGLPNDRFFAVRPEGSVSTLKIQRTERGDSAVYLCASSPRPNWELFFGEGSRLTVL.